This T cell receptor (beta chain) was identified in a study of T cell responses to AZD1222 COVID-19 vaccine. Deletions cut 0 bases from V and 1 base from J, with 12 bases between. Germline V CDR1 and CDR2: SGHTA, FQGNSA. The CDR3 extends over 16 amino acids. Here immunoSEQ multiplex PCR was the method, and the copy in TCRdb shows in-frame clones only, minus some. This table has around 95,000 clones, around 89% appearing once. The sample was peripheral blood, taken on day 0 of AZD1222 vaccination. The sequence was collected from an adult in good health. V and J are TRBV7-2 and TRBJ2-5; no clear D. CDR3 sequence (DNA): TGTGCCAGCAGCTTAGCTAGGACGAGAGGCCAAGAGACCCAGTACTTC. Translating gives CASSLARTRGQETQYF.